The 19 T cell receptor beta chains listed next were all sequenced from one sample in a study of response to subunit inactivated influenza vaccine. From the RT-PCR reads, TCRdb called clonotypes with MiXCR, one entry per CDR3 protein. Among 650,000 to 850,000 distinct CDR3 sequences listed, about 14% were seen once. The specimen was PBMCs from blood, collected around two weeks before vaccination. The origin of the receptors is a man in his fifties who received an inactivated influenza vaccine.

At least ten counts were recorded for this clonotype. V usage is TRBV4-2 and J usage is TRBJ2-4; 8 positions agree with TRBD1. V dropped 0 bases and J dropped 3; count of bases not matched to a gene: 4. This CDR3 has 16 amino acids. Germline V gene sequence: CDR1 LGHNA, CDR2 YNFKEQ. DNA of the CDR3: TGTGCCAGCAGCCAAGAACCCGGGACAGGCAAAAACATTCAGTACTTC. Translated, it gives CASSQEPGTGKNIQYF.

This clonotype was counted a single time. The chain is built from TRBV27 and TRBJ1-2; D is unresolved. This CDR3 has 14 amino acids. V was cut by 3 bases and J by 8 bases, with 16 bases left in between. Germline-derived CDR1 and CDR2 are MNHEY and SMNVEV (reference sequence). CDR3 amino acids: CASSFNSGNGGYTF. The DNA for the CDR3 is TGTGCCAGCAGTTTTAACAGCGGGAATGGGGGCTACACCTTC.

The chain uses TRBV25-1 and TRBJ2-1; 7 nucleotides line up with TRBD1. The germline V gene encodes CDR1 MGHDK and CDR2 SYGVNS. The CDR3 contains 16 residues. The V and J ends lost 10 bases and 1 base, in that order; junction bases with no gene match: 13. The CDR3 loop reads CATQGRKGASYNEQFF. CDR3 DNA: TGTGCCACCCAGGGAAGGAAGGGGGCGTCCTACAATGAGCAGTTCTTC.

The rearrangement uses TRBV4-2 and TRBJ2-5, with D perhaps given as TRBD1 or TRBD2 (5 bases each). The CDR3 length is 16 residues. CDR1 is LGHNA and CDR2 is YNFKEQ in the germline V gene. Trimming cost V 1 base and J 5 bases, with 17 bases left between them. DNA for the CDR3: TGTGCCAGCAGCCAAGGACCCCAGGGATCGGGGGAGACCCAGTACTTC. Translated, it gives CASSQGPQGSGETQYF.

This clonotype has only a few counts. The chain uses TRBV2 and TRBJ2-1; 8 nucleotides line up with TRBD2. CDR1 is SNHLY, CDR2 FYNNEI, per germline. J lost 6 bases, V lost 7 bases, and 8 bases had no gene match. There are 14 residues in the CDR3. CDR3 sequence: CASIVDRGGNEQFF. CDR3 in DNA: TGTGCCAGCATTGTGGACCGGGGGGGCAATGAGCAGTTCTTC.

This clonotype was observed a handful of times. The gene calls are TRBV6-1 and TRBJ2-7, with 11 bases aligning to TRBD1. The CDR3 totals 15 residues. Germline V lookup: CDR1 MNHNS, CDR2 SASEGT. V lost 2 bases, J lost 3 bases, and 3 bases stayed unmatched. The DNA of the CDR3 is TGTGCCAGCAGTGAAATCGGGACAGGGGGCTACGAGCAGTACTTC. As protein: CASSEIGTGGYEQYF.

There are a few counts of this clonotype. The chain is built from TRBV20-1 and TRBJ2-5; TRBD2 agrees at 8 bases. The trim removed 3 bases at V and 3 bases at J, leaving 3 bases unmatched. Germline V gene data show CDR1 as DFQATT and CDR2 as SNEGSKA (reference sequence). The CDR3 totals 13 residues. DNA for the CDR3: TGCAGTGCTAGGATACTAGCGGAAGAGACCCAGTACTTC. It codes for CSARILAEETQYF.

The chain uses TRBV11-2 and TRBJ2-5, with D perhaps matching TRBD1 or TRBD2 (5 bases each). The CDR3 length is 12 residues. Germline assignment: CDR1 SGHAT and CDR2 FQNNGV. Trimming shortened V by 6 bases and J by 9 bases, and 14 bases separated the two germline ends. The DNA for the CDR3 is TGTGCCAGCAGGTCCGGGACGCTCCCCCAGTACTTC. Translating gives CASRSGTLPQYF.

V and J are TRBV7-9 and TRBJ2-1; tentatively, D is TRBD1 or TRBD2 (6 bases each). From germline, CDR1 is SEHNR and CDR2 FQNEAQ (reference sequence). The CDR3 runs to 18 residues. Deletions cut 10 bases from V and 9 bases from J, with 34 bases between. This chain's CDR3 is CAMSLGLPSWGARSEQFF. CDR3 coding DNA: TGTGCCATGAGCTTGGGCCTCCCTAGCTGGGGGGCGAGAAGTGAGCAGTTCTTC.

Regarding this clonotype: The junction shows a germline mismatch at one end, possibly a read error. Written as DNA, the CDR3 is TGTGCCAGCAGGCTAGTCACGAGCTCCTACAATGAGCGGTTCTTC. This codes for CASRLVTSSYNERFF. The chain carries TRBV12-3 or TRBV12-4 and TRBJ2-1, with D hard to call. This CDR3 has 15 residues.

This clonotype was detected many times. The rearrangement uses TRBV5-6 and TRBJ2-2; 9 bases line up with TRBD1. The germline V gene encodes CDR1 SGHDT and CDR2 YYEEEE. The J segment lost 0 bases and the V segment lost 0 bases, leaving 3 bases of the junction unmatched. The CDR3 covers 17 residues. CDR3 amino acids: CASSLGGDRANTGELFF. The CDR3 region has the DNA TGTGCCAGCAGCTTGGGCGGGGACAGGGCGAACACCGGGGAGCTGTTTTTT.

The chain couples TRBV5-1 to TRBJ1-1; no definite D call. The CDR3 consists of 14 residues. Germline CDR1 is SGHRS and CDR2 is YFSETQ. The ends were cut back, 1 base at V and 2 bases at J, with 9 bases in the middle. Written as DNA, the CDR3 is TGCGCCAGCAGCTTGAGTGACGGAAACACTGAAGCTTTCTTT. Translating gives CASSLSDGNTEAFF.

The chain uses TRBV4-1 and TRBJ1-4; TRBD1 agrees at 10 bases. The germline V gene encodes CDR1 MGHRA and CDR2 YSYEKL. The CDR3 extends over 14 amino acids. The ends lost 5 bases at V and 7 bases at J; junction bases unmatched: 4. CDR3 in amino acids: CASSNRDRGEKLFF. The CDR3 coding sequence is TGCGCCAGCAGCAACCGGGACAGGGGTGAAAAACTGTTTTTT.

There are a few counts of this clonotype. The CDR3 nucleotides are TGTGCCAGCAGCTTACTGCCAGGGAAGGCCACCGGGGAGCTGTTTTTT. Protein sequence: CASSLLPGKATGELFF. The rearrangement joins TRBV7-3 to TRBJ2-2, with D perhaps TRBD1 (5 bases). This CDR3 is built from 16 residues. The V gene lost 2 bases and the J gene lost 4 bases, with 14 bases spanning the gap. Per the germline V gene, CDR1 is SGHTA and CDR2 is FQGTGA.

The chain employs TRBV25-1 and TRBJ1-4, with 7 bases matching TRBD1. The CDR3 is 15 amino acids. CDR1 MGHDK and CDR2 SYGVNS come from the germline V gene. V lost 3 bases to trimming and J lost 6 bases; unmatched junction nucleotides: 7. CDR3 region: CASSELGGSYEKLFF. The CDR3 nucleotides are TGTGCCAGCAGTGAGTTAGGGGGCTCTTATGAAAAACTGTTTTTT.

The chain carries TRBV5-1 and TRBJ2-7, with D hard to call. V was shortened by 1 base and J by 2 bases, with 16 bases between the two germline ends. The CDR3 totals 16 residues. Germline V CDR1 and CDR2: SGHRS, YFSETQ. The CDR3 nucleotides are TGCGCCAGCAGCTTGAACCCGGCAGGAATGACCTACGAGCAGTACTTC. It yields the protein CASSLNPAGMTYEQYF.

This clonotype has a handful of counts. The chain joins TRBV28 to TRBJ2-3; 7 bases are a match to TRBD1. This CDR3 region has 13 residues. Germline trimming cut 6 bases from V and 3 bases from J; bases unmatched to any gene: 3. CDR1 is MDHEN, CDR2 SYDVKM, per germline. The CDR3 bases are TGTGCCAGCAGGTCAGGGGGTACAGATACGCAGTATTTT. It specifies CASRSGGTDTQYF.

This clonotype was counted between two and nine times. V and J are TRBV7-3 and TRBJ1-6, with D perhaps matching TRBD1 (6 bases). The germline V gene has CDR1 SGHTA and CDR2 FQGTGA. There are 22 residues in the CDR3. The V end was cut by 1 base, the J end by 0 bases, with 25 bases between. This chain's CDR3 is CASSLNGQTYVSLSSYNSPLHF. The CDR3 DNA reads TGTGCCAGCAGCTTAAACGGACAGACTTATGTCTCCCTAAGCTCCTATAATTCACCCCTCCACTTT. The whole variable domain, filled in from reference TRBV7-3 and TRBJ1-6, reads GAGVSQTPSNKVTEKGKYVELRCDPISGHTALYWYRQSLGQGPEFLIYFQGTGAADDSGLPNDRFFAVRPEGSVSTLKIQRTERGDSAVYLCASSLNGQTYVSLSSYNSPLHFGNGTRLTVT.

The table lists this clonotype with a few counts. V and J are TRBV6-5 and TRBJ2-2, with D unresolved. Germline assignment: CDR1 MNHEY and CDR2 SVGAGI. This CDR3 spans 15 amino acids. The V end was cut by 0 bases, the J end by 3 bases, with 8 bases between. The DNA for the CDR3 is TGTGCCAGCAGTTACTCAACGCCACACACCGGGGAGCTGTTTTTT. It encodes CASSYSTPHTGELFF.